The entry below gives a single T cell receptor beta chain sequence along with its context. The CDR3 extends over 15 amino acids. The germline V gene has CDR1 MNHEY and CDR2 SVGAGI. Trimming removed 4 bases from V and 8 bases from J, with 18 bases in between. This record belongs to a study of cytomegalovirus exposure and HLA in healthy donors. This PCR relied on a set of 60 Vbeta primers and 13 Jbeta primers. Profiled with immunoSEQ multiplex PCR; TCRdb holds only in-frame clones, not every one. Here the sample spans about 120,000 clones, about 90% being singletons. The receptor was isolated from a man in his forties or fifties in good health and CMV-seronegative. Sequencing used PBMCs. The chain is built from TRBV6-5 and TRBJ2-1; D might be TRBD1 (5 bases). CDR3 sequence (DNA): TGTGCCAGCAGTTCCATTAGGACAAGTGGAGATGAGCAGTTCTTC. Translation gives CASSSIRTSGDEQFF.